Below, one TCR beta chain is given with its context. The antigen is not known. The sample is drawn from a study of beta chain features in type 1 diabetes. The study reverse transcribed the entire isolated RNA, so it sequenced expressed TCRB transcripts. This table comes from immunoSEQ multiplex PCR, and its TCRdb copy is limited to in-frame clones, with some not included. The data hold roughly 500,000 clones, with approximately 30% observed a single time. In germline, CDR1 is SGHTA, CDR2 FQGNSA. The CDR3 is made up of 13 amino acids. The V gene lost 5 bases and the J gene lost 3 bases, with 11 bases spanning the gap. Study findings and constraints: A potential PCR bias toward shorter templates would be equal in patient and control samples.

This clonotype was sampled from a man aged 18 to 35 in good health. The sample taken for sequencing was naive CD4+ T cells from blood. This rearrangement joins TRBV7-2 to TRBJ2-7, with TRBD1 as a possible D gene (6 bases). DNA for the CDR3: TGTGCCAGCAGCCAAGCGACAGGCTACGAGCAGTACTTC. Amino acids: CASSQATGYEQYF.